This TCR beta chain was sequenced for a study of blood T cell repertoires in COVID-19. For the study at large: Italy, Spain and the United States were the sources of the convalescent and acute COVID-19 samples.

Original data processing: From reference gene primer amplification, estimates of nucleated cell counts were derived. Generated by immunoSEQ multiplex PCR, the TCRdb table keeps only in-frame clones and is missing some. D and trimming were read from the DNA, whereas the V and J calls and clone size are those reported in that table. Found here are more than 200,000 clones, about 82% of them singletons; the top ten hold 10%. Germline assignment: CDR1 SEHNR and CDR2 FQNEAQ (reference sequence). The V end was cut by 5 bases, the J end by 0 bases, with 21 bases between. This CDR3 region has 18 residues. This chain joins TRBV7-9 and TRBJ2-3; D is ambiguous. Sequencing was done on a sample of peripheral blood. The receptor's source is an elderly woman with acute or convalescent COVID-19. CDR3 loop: CASSQKLVVPTSTDTQYF. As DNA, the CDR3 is TGTGCCAGCAGCCAAAAGTTAGTCGTGCCCACTAGCACAGATACGCAGTATTTT.